This TCR beta chain stems from a study of blood T cell repertoires in COVID-19. Study background: The United States, Italy and Spain were the sources of the acute and convalescent COVID-19 samples. From T cells, B-cell-depleted T cells, or PBMCs came the material, which was cDNA or gDNA.

In the original processing: Reference gene primer amplification gave estimated nucleated cell counts. Sequencing was performed with immunoSEQ multiplex PCR; in TCRdb, only in-frame clones are kept and a portion is missing. V, J and clone size are taken as reported in that table, and D and trimming were inferred from the DNA itself. Here the sample spans tens of thousands of clones, over 90% being singletons. The CDR3 sequence is 14 residues long. Looked up from germline, CDR1 is SGHTA and CDR2 is FQGNSA. V gave up 3 bases and J gave up 2 bases, with 10 bases separating them. Source material: peripheral blood. The origin of this receptor is a human donor in a cohort sampled during active COVID-19. This sequence joins TRBV7-2 and TRBJ1-2, with D possibly TRBD1 on 5 matching bases. CDR3: CASSFQGGNYGYTF. The CDR3 DNA sequence: TGTGCCAGCAGCTTCCAGGGTGGAAACTATGGCTACACCTTC.